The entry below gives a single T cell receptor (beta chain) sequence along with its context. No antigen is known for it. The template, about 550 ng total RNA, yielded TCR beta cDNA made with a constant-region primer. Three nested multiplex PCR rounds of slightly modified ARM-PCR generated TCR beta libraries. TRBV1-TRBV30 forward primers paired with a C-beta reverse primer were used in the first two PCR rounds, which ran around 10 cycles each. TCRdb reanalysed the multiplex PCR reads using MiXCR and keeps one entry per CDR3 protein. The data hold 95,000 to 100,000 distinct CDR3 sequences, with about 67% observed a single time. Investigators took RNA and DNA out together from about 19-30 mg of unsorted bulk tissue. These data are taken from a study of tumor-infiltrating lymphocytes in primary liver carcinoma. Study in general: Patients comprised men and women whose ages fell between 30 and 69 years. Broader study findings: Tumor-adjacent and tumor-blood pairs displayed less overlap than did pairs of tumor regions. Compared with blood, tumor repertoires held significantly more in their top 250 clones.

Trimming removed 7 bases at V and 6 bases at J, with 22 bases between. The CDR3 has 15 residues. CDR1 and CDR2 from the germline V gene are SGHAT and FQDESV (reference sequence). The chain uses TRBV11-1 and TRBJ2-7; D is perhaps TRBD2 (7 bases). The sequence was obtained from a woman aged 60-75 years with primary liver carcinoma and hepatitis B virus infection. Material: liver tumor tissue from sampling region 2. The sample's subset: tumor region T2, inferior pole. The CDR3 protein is CASIPRTAGLREQYF. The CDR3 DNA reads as TGTGCCAGCATCCCCCGGACAGCGGGACTACGCGAGCAGTACTTC. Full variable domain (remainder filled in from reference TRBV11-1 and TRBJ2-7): EAEVAQSPRYKITEKSQAVAFWCDPISGHATLYWYRQILGQGPELLVQFQDESVVDDSQLPKDRFSAERLKGVDSTLKIQPAELGDSAMYLCASIPRTAGLREQYFGPGTRLTVT.